The 19 T cell receptor beta chains below come from one sample, sequenced in a study of metastatic and nonmetastatic thyroid tumors. TCRdb ran MiXCR on the PCR reads. The sample records about 35,000 clones, 25% to 30% being singletons. Until they underwent thyroid surgery, no patient had received any treatment. The specimen sequenced was blood. The receptors derive from a female donor with papillary thyroid cancer or a benign thyroid nodule (not recorded which). Some clones in this sample may be carry-over from other donors' samples.

On this clone: Being one base from a much bigger clone, this may be a read error. The gene calls are TRBV19 and TRBJ2-7; a weak D match, TRBD1 (6 bases). Germline assignment: CDR1 LNHDA and CDR2 SQIVND (reference sequence). The CDR3 has 15 amino acids. CDR3 protein: CASSFTVTGVYGQYF. The CDR3, as DNA: TGTGCCAGTAGTTTTACCGTGACAGGAGTTTACGGGCAGTACTTC.

This clone was found many times. V gene TRBV3-1 combines with J gene TRBJ2-7; weak D call: TRBD2 (6 bases). V lost 5 bases and J lost 3, with 26 bases in between. This CDR3 spans 18 amino acids. Germline CDR1 and CDR2: LGHDT and YNNKEL (reference sequence). The CDR3 DNA sequence: TGTGCCAGCAGCGCCCTAGGGGCGGGGCAAAATCCGGTCTACGAGCAGTACTTC. Translating it yields CASSALGAGQNPVYEQYF.

This clone was counted many times. In the same sample, other DNA sequences code for this CDR3. The chain links TRBV19 to TRBJ2-7; the D gene could be TRBD1 or TRBD2 (7 bases each). Trimming pared 5 bases from V and 4 bases from J, leaving 12 bases between. The V gene's germline CDR1 is LNHDA and CDR2 SQIVND (reference sequence). The CDR3 is 13 amino acids. CDR3 bases: TGTGCCAGTAGTGGTCAGGGGGGGTACGAGCAGTACTTC. Encoded protein: CASSGQGGYEQYF.

The sample holds many counts of this clone. This chain joins TRBV2 and TRBJ1-3, with a tentative D call TRBD1 (5 bases). CDR1 is SNHLY and CDR2 is FYNNEI in the germline V gene. This CDR3 is 10 amino acids long. V shed 8 bases and J shed 10 bases, with 9 bases lying between them. The CDR3 region has the DNA TGTGCCAGCTACCGGGGGACCATATATTTT. Translated: CASYRGTIYF.

This clone was observed many times. This chain links TRBV19 with TRBJ1-5; 8 bases are a match to TRBD1. This CDR3 has 15 residues. J lost 7 bases, V lost 3 bases, and 8 bases had no gene match. CDR1 is LNHDA, CDR2 SQIVND, per germline (reference sequence). CDR3 region: CASSMVDRAAQPQHF. In DNA form, the CDR3 reads TGTGCCAGTAGTATGGTGGACAGGGCGGCACAGCCCCAGCATTTT.

The sample holds a few counts of this clone. A read error may be the cause here, since a much bigger clone is one base away. The chain is built from TRBV5-6 and TRBJ2-7, with D possibly matching TRBD2 (5 bases). This CDR3 is built from 14 residues. Germline CDR1 SGHDT, CDR2 YYEEEE. The chain's CDR3 is CASSLGTPSYGQYF. DNA for the CDR3: TGTGCCAGCAGCTTGGGGACTCCGTCCTACGGGCAGTACTTC. Full variable domain (rest looked up from reference TRBV5-6 and TRBJ2-7): DAGVTQSPTHLIKTRGQQVTLRCSPKSGHDTVSWYQQALGQGPQFIFQYYEEEERQRGNFPDRFSGHQFPNYSSELNVNALLLGDSALYLCASSLGTPSYGQYFGPGTRLTVT.

This clone has a handful of counts. One junction end does not reproduce the germline sequence, and a read error may be involved. The V gene is TRBV6-1, the J gene TRBJ2-7, with D tentatively TRBD1 (8 bases). Germline loops: CDR1 MNHNS, CDR2 SASEGT. This CDR3 is 14 amino acids long. The CDR3: CASSGGTGYYDQYF. The CDR3 coding sequence is TGTGCCAGCAGCGGGGGGACAGGTTACTACGATCAGTACTTC.

A remark on this clone: The junction differs from germline at one of its ends, possibly a read error. V is TRBV11-2 and J is TRBJ2-1; no reliable D call. The CDR3 runs 14 residues. Germline CDR1 reads SGHAT; CDR2 reads FQNNGV. The CDR3 bases are TGTGCCAGCAGCTTAGGCGGTGGATACAATGAGCATTTCTTC. The encoded protein is CASSLGGGYNEHFF.

This clone showed up just once. The CDR3 DNA is TGTGCCAGTAGCCAGGACAGTTTTGAAGCTTTCTTT. This encodes CASSQDSFEAFF. The J gene is TRBJ1-1, the V gene TRBV6-2 or TRBV6-3; perhaps TRBD1 as D (6 bases). Per germline, CDR1 MNHEY and CDR2 SVGEGT. V was trimmed by 9 bases and J by 7 bases, leaving 15 bases between them. The CDR3 extends over 12 amino acids.

This clone was seen many times. The V gene is TRBV3-1, the J gene TRBJ2-7; either TRBD1 or TRBD2 may fit D (6 bases each). The CDR3 totals 13 residues. CDR1 is LGHDT, CDR2 YNNKEL, per germline (reference sequence). V was shortened by 4 bases and J by 7 bases, with 14 bases between the two germline ends. CDR3 sequence reads: CASSPRGAWEQYF. The CDR3, as DNA: TGTGCCAGCAGCCCAAGGGGGGCATGGGAGCAGTACTTC.

The chain couples TRBV12-3 or TRBV12-4 to TRBJ2-7; D is uncertain. V lost 10 bases and J 7 bases, leaving 20 bases between the germline ends. The CDR3 spans 13 residues. The CDR3 region has the DNA TGTGCCAACAGCCAGACTGTCCCTCTGGAGCAGTACTTC. Translating gives CANSQTVPLEQYF.

This clone is a singleton in its sample. V and J are TRBV6-2 or TRBV6-3 and TRBJ1-1; 8 nucleotides agree with TRBD1. Germline V gene data show CDR1 as MNHEY and CDR2 as SVGEGT. CDR3 length equals 19 residues. V gave up 6 bases and J gave up 0 bases; unmatched junction bases: 18. CDR3 residues: CASRHASRTGIFMNTEAFF. The CDR3 DNA reads TGTGCCAGCAGACATGCCTCCCGGACAGGGATTTTCATGAACACTGAAGCTTTCTTT.

With respect to this clone: The germline gene is not matched at one end of the junction; a read error may be the cause. V gene TRBV24-1 combines with J gene TRBJ2-3; D remains unclear. The germline gives CDR1 KGHDR, CDR2 SFDVKD. This CDR3 contains 13 residues. In nucleotides, the CDR3 is TGTGCCCCCAGTGACCCGTACACAGATACGCAGTATTTT. It encodes CAPSDPYTDTQYF.

In its sample, this clone ranks as medium-sized. The rearrangement uses TRBV6-1 and TRBJ2-7; possible D gene TRBD2, 6 bases. Looked up from germline, CDR1 is MNHNS and CDR2 is SASEGT. The CDR3 runs 15 residues. V lost 7 bases to trimming and J lost 3 bases, with 19 bases between them. The CDR3 nucleotides read TGTGCCAGCAACCCCGGGGGACTTCGTCTCTACGAGCAGTACTTC. Translation: CASNPGGLRLYEQYF.

The rearrangement joins TRBV5-1 to TRBJ2-1; the match to TRBD2 covers 10 bases. Germline CDR1 SGHRS, CDR2 YFSETQ. The J segment lost 6 bases and the V segment lost 0 bases, leaving 3 bases of the junction unmatched. This CDR3 is built from 15 residues. CDR3 in amino acids: CASSLGTSGSNEQFF. The CDR3 DNA reads TGCGCCAGCAGCTTGGGGACTAGCGGCTCCAATGAGCAGTTCTTC. The full variable domain, in which reference TRBV5-1 and TRBJ2-1 provide the parts outside the CDR3, is KAGVTQTPRYLIKTRGQQVTLSCSPISGHRSVSWYQQTPGQGLQFLFEYFSETQRNKGNFPGRFSGRQFSNSRSEMNVSTLELGDSALYLCASSLGTSGSNEQFFGPGTRLTVL.

Many counts were recorded for this clone. This chain connects TRBV11-2 to TRBJ1-1; D unresolved. The CDR3 has 12 amino acids. The germline CDR1 and CDR2 sequences are SGHAT and FQNNGV. Trimming removed 4 bases at V and 7 bases at J, with 10 bases between. As DNA, the CDR3 is TGTGCCAGCAGCTACCGACAACTTGAAGCTTTCTTT. Translating gives CASSYRQLEAFF.

The J gene is TRBJ2-1, the V gene TRBV7-2, with D unresolved. The CDR3 has 14 residues. Germline V CDR1 and CDR2: SGHTA, FQGNSA. Trimming removed 3 bases at V and 7 bases at J, with 13 bases between. CDR3 DNA: TGTGCCAGCAGCTTCACTGGGTCTATGAATGAGCAGTTCTTC. Residues: CASSFTGSMNEQFF.

This clone was detected ten times or more. V gene TRBV4-1 combines with J gene TRBJ2-7; D possibly uses TRBD1 or TRBD2 (5 bases each). The length of the CDR3 is 15 residues. Germline V gene data show CDR1 as MGHRA and CDR2 as YSYEKL. V was clipped by 3 bases and J by 0 bases, with 12 bases between them. CDR3 coding DNA: TGCGCCAGCAGCCAGAGGGACGGAAGCTCCTACGAGCAGTACTTC. Its protein product is CASSQRDGSSYEQYF.

This clone was recorded many times. The sample carries other DNA sequences with the same CDR3. This sequence joins TRBV9 and TRBJ2-3, with 8 bases identical to TRBD2. V lost 0 bases, J lost 2 bases, and 5 bases stayed unmatched. The CDR3 spans 16 residues. The germline gives CDR1 SGDLS, CDR2 YYNGEE. CDR3 residues: CASSVEGSGVTDTQYF. The CDR3, as DNA: TGTGCCAGCAGCGTAGAGGGTAGCGGGGTCACAGATACGCAGTATTTT.